These T cell receptor beta chains were read from a single sample in a study of PD-L1 blockade in urothelial cancer. Method: immunoSEQ multiplex PCR; TCRdb's copy keeps in-frame clones and lacks some. The table shows about 82,000 clones, with 85% to 95% occurring only once. This material consisted of PBMCs, taken around atezolizumab (anti-PD-L1) treatment. The receptor set was obtained from a man aged 55 to 70 with urothelial cancer. The CDR3 runs from the conserved cysteine through the conserved F or W. A D gene is named only where the DNA matches it firmly. Rows give clone size only sometimes, using once, few, many, or a class for an expanded clone.

J | D | size | V | DNA | CDR3
TRBJ2-3 | NA | once | TRBV5-4 | TGTGCCAGCAGCTTTTCCAGGGTATTCACAGATACGCAGTATTTT | CASSFSRVFTDTQYF
TRBJ2-7 | NA | NA | TRBV28 | TGTGCCAGCAGTTTTCCCCGTATCTACGGGAGCTCCTACGAGCAGTACTTC | CASSFPRIYGSSYEQYF
TRBJ2-3 | TRBD1 | NA | TRBV10-2 | TGCGCCAGCAGGGACAGGGCAGGGGATACGCAGTATTTT | CASRDRAGDTQYF
TRBJ2-3 | NA | once | TRBV21-1 | TGTGCCAGCACCTTAAGGACTAGCGGCACAGATACGCAGTATTTT | CASTLRTSGTDTQYF
TRBJ2-7 | NA | NA | TRBV30 | TGTGCCTGGAGTGTATCAGCAGGGCACGAGCAGTACTTC | CAWSVSAGHEQYF
TRBJ2-7 | NA | NA | TRBV6-6 | TGTGCCAGCAGTTACCTAACAGGGTTCAACTACGAGCAGTACTTC | CASSYLTGFNYEQYF
TRBJ2-7 | TRBD2 | once | TRBV7-9 | TGTGCCACGGAGTCTAGCGGGAGAGGGGAGCAGTACTTC | CATESSGRGEQYF
TRBJ2-3 | TRBD2 | NA | TRBV2 | TGTGCCAGCAGAACCGATTTTGGGAGCGGGGCTGGGGGAGATACGCAGTATTTT | CASRTDFGSGAGGDTQYF
TRBJ2-5 | TRBD1 | NA | TRBV7-9 | TGTGCCAGCAGCTGGACAGGGTACCAAGAGACCCAGTACTTC | CASSWTGYQETQYF
TRBJ2-7 | TRBD1 | NA | TRBV5-1 | TGCGCCAGCAGACCCGGACAGGGGGCGTACGAGCAGTACTTC | CASRPGQGAYEQYF
TRBJ1-5 | TRBD1 | NA | TRBV18 | TGTGCCAGCTCAGGGGGACAGGGATCGGGGCAGCCCCAGCATTTT | CASSGGQGSGQPQHF
TRBJ2-2 | NA | NA | TRBV10-2 | TGCGCCAGCAGCTGGGGGCTCCTTGATAACACCGGGGAGCTGTTTTTT | CASSWGLLDNTGELFF
TRBJ1-6 | NA | NA | TRBV27 | TGTGCCAGCAGTCCAAACGGGGGGCGTACTAATTCACCCCTCCACTTT | CASSPNGGRTNSPLHF
TRBJ1-3 | NA | NA | TRBV10-3 | TGTGCCATCAGTGAGAGGGGTTACACTGGAAACACCATATATTTT | CAISERGYTGNTIYF
TRBJ2-3 | TRBD2 | NA | TRBV5-4 | TGTGCCAGCAGCTGGGGACTAGCGGGGTCGGATACAGATACGCAGTATTTT | CASSWGLAGSDTDTQYF
TRBJ2-1 | TRBD2 | NA | TRBV30 | TGTGCCTGGCGAACTAGCGGGAGGTCTAATGAGCAGTTCTTC | CAWRTSGRSNEQFF
TRBJ1-2 | NA | NA | TRBV6-1 | TGTGCCAGCAGTTCGCGTGATGCCGGGTTTAATGGCTACACCTTC | CASSSRDAGFNGYTF
TRBJ2-5 | TRBD2 | NA | TRBV9 | TGTGCCAGCAGCGTATCCGTATGGCGGGGGGGCGACGAGACCCAGTACTTC | CASSVSVWRGGDETQYF
TRBJ1-1 | NA | few | TRBV9 | TGTGCCAGCAGCGTAGGATCGGCGGGTGAAGCTTTCTTT | CASSVGSAGEAFF
TRBJ1-3 | NA | NA | TRBV10-3 | TGTGCCATCAGTGAGATGAGCTCTGGAAACACCATATATTTT | CAISEMSSGNTIYF
TRBJ1-4 | NA | NA | TRBV7-2 | TGTGCCAGCAGCTTAGAAAAGGGGTTTAATGAAAAACTGTTTTTT | CASSLEKGFNEKLFF
TRBJ1-4 | NA | NA | TRBV7-9 | TGTGCCAGCAGCCAGGCAAATGAAAAACTGTTTTTT | CASSQANEKLFF
TRBJ2-1 | TRBD2 | NA | TRBV9 | TGTGCCAGCGCGGCAGGGACTAGCGGGGGAAGGGACAATGAGCAGTTCTTC | CASAAGTSGGRDNEQFF
TRBJ1-6 | NA | NA | TRBV5-1 | TGCGCCAGCCGGCCGGGAGGTAATTCACCCCTCCACTTT | CASRPGGNSPLHF
TRBJ2-1 | TRBD2 | NA | TRBV5-5 | TGTGCCGGTGGCGGGAGTTCCTACAATGAGCAGTTCTTC | CAGGGSSYNEQFF
TRBJ1-1 | NA | NA | TRBV11-3 | TGTGCCAGCAGCTTAGAACAGAACACTGAAGCTTTCTTT | CASSLEQNTEAFF
TRBJ2-1 | TRBD2 | NA | TRBV11-2 | TGTGCCAGCAGGTCCGGGACTAGTTACAATGAGCAGTTCTTC | CASRSGTSYNEQFF
TRBJ2-2 | TRBD1 | NA | TRBV6-1 | TGTGCCAGCGCCATGACAGGGGGGGCCGGGGAGCTGTTTTTT | CASAMTGGAGELFF
TRBJ1-5 | TRBD1 | NA | TRBV19 | TGTGCCAGTAGTCCGCCCGGGCAGGGGGGCCTCGGCCAGCATTTT | CASSPPGQGGLGQHF
TRBJ2-3 | NA | NA | TRBV7-9 | TGTGCCAGCAGCCCCGGGACTAGCACAGATACGCAGTATTTT | CASSPGTSTDTQYF
TRBJ2-1 | TRBD2 | NA | TRBV5-8 | TGTGCCAGCGGCTTCCAGCGGGAGAGCTTCAGCTCCTACAATGAGCAGTTCTTC | CASGFQRESFSSYNEQFF
TRBJ2-3 | TRBD2 | NA | TRBV4-3 | TGCGCCAGCAGCCAAGATCCTAGCGGGGGGGCTAGAGATACGCAGTATTTT | CASSQDPSGGARDTQYF
TRBJ2-7 | NA | NA | TRBV5-1 | TGCGCCAGCAGCTTGGTTGCGGAATCCTACGAGCAGTACTTC | CASSLVAESYEQYF
TRBJ2-7 | TRBD1 | few | TRBV5-6 | TGTGCCAGCAGCTTCGGACAGGGACCCTACGAGCAGTACTTC | CASSFGQGPYEQYF
TRBJ2-5 | TRBD2 | NA | TRBV5-4 | TGTGCCAGCAGCTCGCGGGGGGACCAAGAGACCCAGTACTTC | CASSSRGDQETQYF
TRBJ2-3 | TRBD2 | NA | TRBV7-9 | TGTGCCAGCAGCCCCTGGGGACTAGCGGGGGGGTCTGGCACAGATACGCAGTATTTT | CASSPWGLAGGSGTDTQYF
TRBJ1-5 | NA | NA | TRBV21-1 | TGTGCCAGCAGCAAGTCTTGGGAGGTGGGGGGTGACGATCAGCCCCAGCATTTT | CASSKSWEVGGDDQPQHF
TRBJ2-1 | NA | NA | TRBV7-3 | TGTGCCAGCAGCTTATCGACAACCGGTGAGCAGTTCTTC | CASSLSTTGEQFF
TRBJ2-2 | TRBD2 | NA | TRBV5-6 | TGTGCCAGCAGCTCCAGCGGGGCCAACACCGGGGAGCTGTTTTTT | CASSSSGANTGELFF
TRBJ1-5 | NA | NA | TRBV14 | TGTGCCAGCAGCCAAGATAGTATTCAGCCCCAGCATTTT | CASSQDSIQPQHF
TRBJ2-1 | TRBD2 | NA | TRBV4-3 | TGCGCCAGCAGCCAAGATGTGCGGCGGGAGTACATCTTC | CASSQDVRREYIF
TRBJ1-2 | NA | NA | TRBV7-9 | TGTGCCAGCAGCTTACAGGGTGGGGAGGGCTATGGCTACACCTTC | CASSLQGGEGYGYTF
TRBJ1-5 | NA | NA | TRBV6-5 | TGTGCCAGCAGGGGGGGGGCACATCAGCCCCAGCATTTT | CASRGGAHQPQHF
TRBJ1-2 | NA | NA | TRBV10-3 | TGTGCCATCAGTGAGTCGCCCTCAGGGGTCGGAGGCTACACCTTC | CAISESPSGVGGYTF
TRBJ2-7 | NA | NA | TRBV5-4 | TGTGCCAGCAGCTTGGCCTTAACCTACGAGCAGTACTTC | CASSLALTYEQYF
TRBJ1-3 | NA | NA | TRBV5-1 | TGCGCCAGCAGCTTGGAAGGCAGGGGTGTGAGAAACACCATATATTTT | CASSLEGRGVRNTIYF
TRBJ1-1 | TRBD1 | NA | TRBV19 | TGTGCCAGTAGTATAGATCCGGGACAGGGTGGGAACACTGAAGCTTTCTTT | CASSIDPGQGGNTEAFF
TRBJ2-7 | TRBD1 | NA | TRBV28 | TGTGCCAGCAGTTCTCAGGACAGGTCCTACGAGCAGTACTTC | CASSSQDRSYEQYF
TRBJ2-7 | TRBD1 | NA | TRBV5-1 | TGCGCCAGCAGCGGGACAGAATACTACGAGCAGTACTTC | CASSGTEYYEQYF
TRBJ1-6 | NA | once | TRBV27 | TGTGCCAGCAGGTTTAGTTCCTCTTCAAGCTATAATTCACCCCTCCACTTT | CASRFSSSSSYNSPLHF
TRBJ1-1 | NA | NA | TRBV25-1 | TGTGCCAGCAGTGAATATAGCGGGCATGGCACTGAAGCTTTCTTT | CASSEYSGHGTEAFF
TRBJ1-5 | TRBD1 | NA | TRBV11-2 | TGTGCCAGCAGCACCCACAGGGGACGAAGTCAGCCCCAGCATTTT | CASSTHRGRSQPQHF
TRBJ1-3 | TRBD1 | NA | TRBV4-3 | TGCGCCAGCAGCCAGATCGGACAGGGGAGCTCTGGAAACACCATATATTTT | CASSQIGQGSSGNTIYF
TRBJ1-2 | NA | NA | TRBV2 | TGTGCCAGCAGTGAAGCGGAGGTGGGGTGGGGCTACACCTTC | CASSEAEVGWGYTF
TRBJ2-5 | NA | NA | TRBV4-2 | TGTGCCAGCAGCCAAGGACTCTATGGGGAGACCCAGTACTTC | CASSQGLYGETQYF
TRBJ2-7 | TRBD2 | NA | TRBV5-6 | TGTGCCAGCAGCTTGGCCGGGGAGGGAGGGCGCTACGAGCAGTACTTC | CASSLAGEGGRYEQYF
TRBJ1-5 | NA | NA | TRBV5-6 | TGTGGGCTGGGGCCCTATCAGCCCCAGCATTTT | CGLGPYQPQHF
TRBJ1-1 | TRBD1 | NA | TRBV5-4 | TGTGCCACAAACCCTGGGTCTCTGACAGGGACCACTGAAGCTTTCTTT | CATNPGSLTGTTEAFF
TRBJ1-2 | TRBD1 | NA | TRBV2 | TGTGCCAGCAGTGAAGCGTCAGGGACAGCATATGGCTACACCTTC | CASSEASGTAYGYTF
TRBJ2-7 | TRBD2 | NA | TRBV30 | TGTGCCTCGAAAATGACTAGCGGGGTCGAGCAGTACTTC | CASKMTSGVEQYF